This paragraph reports one TCR beta chain. The data belong to a study of blood T cell repertoires in COVID-19. Study background: Spain, Italy and the United States supplied samples that represented acute and convalescent COVID-19. Nucleic acid was either cDNA or gDNA, and it came from T cells, B-cell-depleted T cells, or PBMCs.

Per the authors' pipeline: Using reference gene primer amplification, nucleated cell counts were estimated. The method was immunoSEQ multiplex PCR; TCRdb's version includes in-frame clones alone and lacks a portion of them. That table gives V, J and clone size, and the DNA gave D and trimming. The sample records hundreds of thousands of clones, 75% to 90% being singletons. CDR1 and CDR2 (germline): MNHEY, SVGAGI. The CDR3 runs 14 residues. Germline trimming cut 4 bases from V and 9 bases from J; bases unmatched to any gene: 6. The V call is TRBV6-5, the J call TRBJ2-1; 10 nucleotides line up with TRBD2. This receptor was obtained from an older woman with acute or convalescent COVID-19. The sample consisted of peripheral blood. CDR3 DNA sequence: TGTGCCAGCAGTTCCCTAGCGGGAGTGGTTGAGCAGTTCTTC. Its translation: CASSSLAGVVEQFF.